The 17 T cell receptor beta chains below come from one sample, sequenced in a study of shared clonotypes between healthy human individuals. CD8 cells classed as naive were CD45RO-negative and positively selected for CCR7, excluding terminally differentiated effector memory CD45RA+ cells. The method was immunoSEQ multiplex PCR; TCRdb's version includes in-frame clones alone and lacks a portion of them. The repertoire holds over 2,000,000 clones, around 93% seen once, with around 1.8% in the top ten. Sequencing was performed on naive CD8+ T cells from PBMCs. The receptors originated from a young man in good health. Some clones in this sample may be carry-over from other donors' samples.

This clone was recorded once. The chain links TRBV5-6 to TRBJ1-6, with no clear D. There are 17 residues in the CDR3. Deletions cut 0 bases from V and 1 base from J, with 11 bases between. CDR1 SGHDT and CDR2 YYEEEE come from the germline V gene. The CDR3 DNA is TGTGCCAGCAGCTTGGGCCTCACCCTGTCCTATAATTCACCCCTCCACTTT. Its protein is CASSLGLTLSYNSPLHF.

This clone has a handful of counts. The chain uses TRBV19 and TRBJ1-5, with D unclear. Trimming stripped 4 bases from V and 2 bases from J, with 9 bases between. The length of the CDR3 is 14 residues. The germline gives CDR1 LNHDA, CDR2 SQIVND (reference sequence). The CDR3: CASSTPLGNQPQHF. The CDR3 DNA follows: TGTGCCAGTAGTACCCCTTTGGGCAATCAGCCCCAGCATTTT.

This sequence joins TRBV4-2 and TRBJ1-5, with unresolved D. V lost 1 base and J lost 9, with 16 bases in between. Germline V gene lookup returns CDR1 LGHNA and CDR2 YNFKEQ. CDR3 length: 15 amino acids. CDR3 coding DNA: TGTGCCAGCAGCCAAGGTAACAGCCCCGAAGGGCCCCAGCATTTT. Protein sequence: CASSQGNSPEGPQHF.

This chain joins TRBV6-1 and TRBJ1-1; 8 bases agree with TRBD1. This CDR3 contains 12 residues. Germline CDR1 MNHNS, CDR2 SASEGT. With 3 bases clipped from V and 8 bases from J, the junction kept 2 bases outside the gene matches. CDR3 sequence reads: CASSDNRGEAFF. The CDR3 nucleotides read TGTGCCAGCAGTGATAACAGGGGGGAAGCTTTCTTT.

This clone occurred once. The chain couples TRBV6-4 to TRBJ2-1; no firm D call. This CDR3 comprises 15 residues. V was pared by 8 bases and J by 0 bases, with 14 bases between. CDR1 is MRHNA, CDR2 SNTAGT, per germline. The CDR3 is CASPSDQSSYNEQFF. CDR3 bases: TGTGCCAGCCCATCCGACCAAAGCTCCTACAATGAGCAGTTCTTC.

DNA for the CDR3: TGTGCCAGCAGTTACTCGGAGGGGGATAATCCCGGGGAGCTGTTTTTT. Residues: CASSYSEGDNPGELFF. The rearrangement uses TRBV6-5 and TRBJ2-2, with D perhaps matching TRBD1 or TRBD2 (6 bases each). The germline V and J ends were trimmed by 0 bases and 6 bases, with 14 bases remaining between them. The CDR3 spans 16 residues. CDR1 is MNHEY and CDR2 is SVGAGI in the germline V gene.

V is TRBV7-9 and J is TRBJ2-7; the D is unclear. The CDR3 is made up of 13 amino acids. Germline V gene data show CDR1 as SEHNR and CDR2 as FQNEAQ (reference sequence). V shed 0 bases and J shed 5 bases, with 8 bases lying between them. Here the CDR3 reads CASSLAPGDEQYF. DNA of the CDR3: TGTGCCAGCAGCTTAGCCCCAGGCGACGAGCAGTACTTC.

V and J are TRBV10-2 and TRBJ1-1; possibly TRBD1 for D (6 bases). Germline V gives CDR1 WSHSY, CDR2 SAAADI. The CDR3 totals 15 residues. V was clipped by 4 bases and J by 0 bases, with 12 bases between them. CDR3: CASSGGQAMNTEAFF. CDR3 bases: TGCGCCAGCAGTGGGGGGCAGGCCATGAACACTGAAGCTTTCTTT.

The rearrangement uses TRBV25-1 and TRBJ1-3; 7 nucleotides line up with TRBD1. The CDR3 spans 16 residues. Germline V lookup: CDR1 MGHDK, CDR2 SYGVNS. Trimming at V came to 4 bases and at J to 0 bases, leaving 6 bases not matched to a gene. The CDR3 sequence is CASSVNRGPSGNTIYF. DNA of the CDR3: TGTGCCAGCAGTGTAAACAGGGGTCCCTCTGGAAACACCATATATTTT.

This clone was observed a few times. The same CDR3 is also encoded by other DNA sequences in this sample. The chain carries TRBV7-9 and TRBJ1-1; D remains unclear. The CDR3 has 12 residues. Germline CDR1 reads SEHNR; CDR2 reads FQNEAQ (reference sequence). The ends were cut back, 3 bases at V and 1 base at J, with 3 bases in the middle. Written as DNA, the CDR3 is TGTGCCAGCAGCTTTGGGAACACTGAAGCTTTCTTT. Translation: CASSFGNTEAFF.

This chain links TRBV2 with TRBJ2-7, with D possibly being TRBD1 or TRBD2 (5 bases each). The germline gives CDR1 SNHLY, CDR2 FYNNEI. The germline V and J ends were trimmed by 7 bases and 5 bases, with 18 bases remaining between them. The CDR3 runs 14 residues. CDR3: CASKVGPRGHEQYF. CDR3 coding DNA: TGTGCCAGCAAGGTTGGGCCCCGGGGCCACGAGCAGTACTTC.

This chain links TRBV11-3 with TRBJ2-3; D assignment may be TRBD1 or TRBD2 (5 bases each). The V and J ends lost 4 bases and 7 bases respectively, with 12 bases between them. This CDR3 is built from 13 residues. The V gene's germline CDR1 is SGHNT and CDR2 YENEEA. The CDR3 nucleotides read TGTGCCAGCAGCTCAGGGCGGACTTATACGCAGTATTTT. This gives the protein CASSSGRTYTQYF.

J is TRBJ2-7 and V is TRBV18; the match to TRBD1 covers 11 bases. The V gene's germline CDR1 is KGHSH and CDR2 LQKENI. V lost 2 bases to trimming and J lost 5 bases; unmatched junction nucleotides: 11. The CDR3 is 17 residues long. The CDR3 DNA sequence: TGTGCCAGCTCACCAAGGGACAGGGGGACCCCTAGGGACGAGCAGTACTTC. Amino acid sequence: CASSPRDRGTPRDEQYF.

The CDR3 protein is CASSQGSSEQYF. Written as DNA, the CDR3 is TGTGCCAGCAGCCAGGGGAGTTCCGAGCAGTACTTC. The chain employs TRBV14 and TRBJ2-7; tentative D call: TRBD2 (5 bases). CDR1 and CDR2 (germline): SGHDN, FVKESK. Trimming shortened V by 3 bases and J by 6 bases, and 9 bases separated the two germline ends. CDR3 length: 12 amino acids.

V gene TRBV28 combines with J gene TRBJ2-1; TRBD2 agrees at 9 bases. CDR1 and CDR2 from the germline V gene are MDHEN and SYDVKM. V lost 3 bases, J lost 9 bases, and 9 bases stayed unmatched. The CDR3 sequence is 15 residues long. For the CDR3, the DNA is TGTGCCAGCAGTTTGCTGCGGGAGGGCACGGCTGAGCAGTTCTTC. Encoded protein: CASSLLREGTAEQFF.

The chain carries TRBV9 and TRBJ2-2; D uncertain. Trimming shortened V by 4 bases and J by 5 bases, and 12 bases separated the two germline ends. CDR3 length: 14 residues. Germline values: CDR1 SGDLS, CDR2 YYNGEE. The CDR3 DNA reads as TGTGCCAGCAGCCCACCGGACCGAACCGGGGAGCTGTTTTTT. Its protein is CASSPPDRTGELFF.

The count of this clone is one. V and J are TRBV5-8 and TRBJ1-4, with TRBD1 as a possible D gene (6 bases). The length of the CDR3 is 14 residues. The germline V and J ends were trimmed by 0 bases and 8 bases, with 11 bases remaining between them. Germline values: CDR1 SGHTS, CDR2 YDEGEE. The CDR3 DNA sequence: TGTGCCAGCAGCTTGGTCAGGGGAGGGGAAAAACTGTTTTTT. The encoded protein is CASSLVRGGEKLFF.